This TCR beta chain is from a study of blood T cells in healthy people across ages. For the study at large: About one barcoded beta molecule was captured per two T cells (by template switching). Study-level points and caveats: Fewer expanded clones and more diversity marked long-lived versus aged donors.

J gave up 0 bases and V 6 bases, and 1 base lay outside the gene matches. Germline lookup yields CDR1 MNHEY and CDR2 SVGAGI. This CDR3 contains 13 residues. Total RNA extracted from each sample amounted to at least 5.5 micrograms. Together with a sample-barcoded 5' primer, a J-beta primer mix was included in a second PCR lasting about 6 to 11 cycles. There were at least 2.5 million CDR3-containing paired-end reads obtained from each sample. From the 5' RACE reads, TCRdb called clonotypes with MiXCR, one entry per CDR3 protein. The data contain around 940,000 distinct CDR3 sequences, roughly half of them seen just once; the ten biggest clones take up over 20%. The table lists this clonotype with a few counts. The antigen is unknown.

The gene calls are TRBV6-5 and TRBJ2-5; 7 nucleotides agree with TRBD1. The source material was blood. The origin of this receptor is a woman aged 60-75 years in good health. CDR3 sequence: CASRQGNQETQYF. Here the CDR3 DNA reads TGTGCCAGCAGACAGGGGAACCAAGAGACCCAGTACTTC.